Following are 7 T cell receptor beta chains from one sample sequenced in a study of graft-versus-host responses after intestinal transplantation. TCRdb's copy holds only in-frame clones and misses some; the assay was immunoSEQ multiplex PCR. This sample carries under 85,000 clones, about 94% of them seen once, and the ten largest clones take around 0.57%. No cognate antigen is known for these TCRs. Specimen: unstimulated CD8+ T cells sorted from spleen or lymph node cells, collected before intestinal transplant. All receptors derive from a human donor who received an intestinal transplant.

In its sample, this clone was seen once. The chain recombines TRBV6-5 with TRBJ1-1, with TRBD1 as a possible D gene (5 bases). From germline, CDR1 is MNHEY and CDR2 SVGAGI. This CDR3 spans 15 amino acids. Trimming shortened V by 5 bases and J by 0 bases, and 13 bases separated the two germline ends. The CDR3, as DNA: TGTGCCAGCAGTCCCGCTCAGGGCATGAACACTGAAGCTTTCTTT. It specifies CASSPAQGMNTEAFF.

The rearrangement joins TRBV9 to TRBJ1-4; 7 bases fit TRBD1. Unmatched junction bases numbered 6, after V lost 4 bases and J lost 3 bases. The CDR3 is 15 amino acids. CDR1 is SGDLS, CDR2 YYNGEE, per germline. The CDR3 loop reads CASSPPGQSNEKLFF. The CDR3 DNA sequence: TGTGCCAGCAGCCCGCCGGGACAGTCTAATGAAAAACTGTTTTTT. Filled out from reference TRBV9 and TRBJ1-4, the complete variable domain reads DSGVTQTPKHLITATGQRVTLRCSPRSGDLSVYWYQQSLDQGLQFLIQYYNGEERAKGNILERFSAQQFPDLHSELNLSSLELGDSALYFCASSPPGQSNEKLFFGSGTQLSVL.

The V call is TRBV7-6, the J call TRBJ1-5; tentative D call: TRBD1 (5 bases). The V and J ends lost 2 bases and 7 bases respectively, with 15 bases between them. This CDR3 contains 15 residues. Germline values: CDR1 SGHVS, CDR2 FNYEAQ. Here the CDR3 reads CASSLTGGPYQPQHF. In DNA form, the CDR3 reads TGTGCCAGCAGCTTAACGGGGGGTCCCTACCAGCCCCAGCATTTT.

J is TRBJ2-7 and V is TRBV7-7, with TRBD2 as a possible D gene (6 bases). Germline CDR1 and CDR2: SSHAT and FNYEAQ (reference sequence). The CDR3 totals 13 residues. Trimming left V 3 bases short and J 0 bases short, with 6 bases between. CDR3 residues: CASSFGGSYEQYF. DNA for the CDR3: TGTGCCAGCAGCTTCGGGGGCTCCTACGAGCAGTACTTC. The full variable domain, in which reference TRBV7-7 and TRBJ2-7 provide the parts outside the CDR3, is GAGVSQSPRYKVTKRGQDVTLRCDPISSHATLYWYQQALGQGPEFLTYFNYEAQPDKSGLPSDRFSAERPEGSISTLTIQRTEQRDSAMYRCASSFGGSYEQYFGPGTRLTVT.

Concerning this clone itself: The junction departs from germline at one end; a sequencing error may be responsible. V is TRBV7-9 and J is TRBJ1-5; no clear D. The CDR3 runs 13 residues. The germline gives CDR1 SEHNR, CDR2 FQNEAQ (reference sequence). Here the CDR3 DNA reads TGTGCCAGCAGCTTGAAAAACAATCGGCCCCAGCATTTT. It encodes CASSLKNNRPQHF.

The chain couples TRBV7-9 to TRBJ1-2; D gene ambiguous. Germline CDR1 reads SEHNR; CDR2 reads FQNEAQ (reference sequence). CDR3 length: 13 amino acids. V lost 5 bases and J 5 bases, leaving 12 bases between the germline ends. As DNA, the CDR3 is TGTGCCAGCAGCCCTCAGGAAGGTTATGGCTACACCTTC. This translates into CASSPQEGYGYTF.

The CDR3 DNA sequence: TGTGCCAGCAGTTCCGAGACTAGCGGAAACAATGAGCAGTTCTTC. Translating it yields CASSSETSGNNEQFF. The V call is TRBV27, the J call TRBJ2-1, with TRBD2 identical over 9 bases. Germline-derived CDR1 and CDR2 are MNHEY and SMNVEV (reference sequence). V was clipped by 4 bases and J by 5 bases; unmatched bases: 6. CDR3 length: 15 residues.